These T cell receptor beta chains were read from a single sample in a study of blood T cells in healthy people across ages. TCRdb used MiXCR to reprocess the 5' RACE reads, holding one entry per CDR3 protein. Among about 640,000 distinct CDR3 sequences listed, approximately 50% were seen once. Sequenced input: blood. These receptors came from a man aged 55 to 70 in good health. Each CDR3 is given with its conserved first and last residue. Fields, in order: clone size, V gene, J gene, D gene, CDR3 DNA, CDR3 protein. D genes are given only for firm matches. Some rows mark clone size as missing; the rest say once, few, many or name a class of expanded clone.

-	TRBV6-1	TRBJ2-7	TRBD1	TGTGCCAGCAGTACCCCGGGACAGGCCCCCTACGAGCAGTACTTC	CASSTPGQAPYEQYF
-	TRBV28	TRBJ1-1	-	TGTGCCAGCAAGGAAGAACCTGAAGCTTTCTTT	CASKEEPEAFF
-	TRBV20-1	TRBJ2-4	TRBD2	TGCAGTGCTAGCGGAAGGGTGGGGCGGGGGGACATTCAGTACTTC	CSASGRVGRGDIQYF
few	TRBV28	TRBJ1-2	-	TGTGCCAGCAGCGGAAGGGGTTGGGAGGGCTACACCTTC	CASSGRGWEGYTF
-	TRBV7-2	TRBJ2-1	TRBD2	TGTGCCAGCAGCCAACAGCGGGGCGAGCAGTTCTTC	CASSQQRGEQFF
few	TRBV7-6	TRBJ1-2	-	TGTGCCAGCAGCCCACAGGAAAACTATGGCTACACCTTC	CASSPQENYGYTF
once	TRBV20-1	TRBJ2-3	-	TGCAGTGCTCCTCATTTGCAGGCACTCACAGATACGCAGTATTTT	CSAPHLQALTDTQYF
-	TRBV6-6	TRBJ2-5	-	TGTGCCAGCAGTTGGCGGTACCAAGAGACCCAGTACTTC	CASSWRYQETQYF
-	TRBV7-8	TRBJ2-2	TRBD2	TGTGCCAGCAGCCCCAGACTAGCGGGGGGTTTGGACACCGGGGAGCTGTTTTTT	CASSPRLAGGLDTGELFF
-	TRBV4-2	TRBJ2-3	-	TGTGCCAGCAGCCAAGAGGGTGGAGTAGTATCAGATACGCAGTATTTT	CASSQEGGVVSDTQYF
-	TRBV5-1	TRBJ1-4	-	TGCGCCAGCAGCTTTGCGCCTGGGGGGGCTAATGAAAAACTGTTTTTT	CASSFAPGGANEKLFF
once	TRBV2	TRBJ2-7	-	TGTGCCAGCAGTGAAGGAGCTACAAACTACGAGCAGTACTTC	CASSEGATNYEQYF
-	TRBV4-1	TRBJ2-7	-	TGCGCCAGCAGCCAAGAGGGGGGCCTCTACGAGCAGTACTTC	CASSQEGGLYEQYF
-	TRBV9	TRBJ1-1	TRBD1	TGTGCCAGCAGCCTCCGGACAGGGAGGGGCACTGAAGCTTTCTTT	CASSLRTGRGTEAFF
-	TRBV11-2	TRBJ2-1	TRBD1	TGTGCCAGCAGCCCAACTCGTACAGGGGTCGGGTTCTTC	CASSPTRTGVGFF
-	TRBV20-1	TRBJ2-1	-	TGCAGTGCTAGAGATCCCTCCCGCGGGGGCCCCAATGAGCAGTTCTTC	CSARDPSRGGPNEQFF
once	TRBV4-1	TRBJ1-2	TRBD1	TGCGCCAGCAGCCAGAGGGTCACAGGGGCCTATGGCTACACCTTC	CASSQRVTGAYGYTF
-	TRBV5-1	TRBJ2-5	-	TGCGCCAGCAGCTCAGGGACGTTGAAAGAGACCCAGTACTTC	CASSSGTLKETQYF
-	TRBV3-1	TRBJ2-4	-	TGTGCCAGCAGGGACGAAACCAAAAACATTCAGTACTTC	CASRDETKNIQYF
few	TRBV2	TRBJ1-2	TRBD1	TGTGCCAGCAGTGCGACAGGGGACTATGGCTACACCTTC	CASSATGDYGYTF
few	TRBV3-1	TRBJ2-1	-	TGTGCCAGCAGCCCCCGGGACTCGAACCGCTACAATGAGCAGTTCTTC	CASSPRDSNRYNEQFF
once	TRBV4-1	TRBJ2-3	-	TGCGCCAGCAGCCAAGACCGATGGGGGGCAGATACGCAGTATTTT	CASSQDRWGADTQYF
-	TRBV6-5	TRBJ2-7	TRBD1	TGTGCCAGCAGTTACTCCAGGACAGGGGGTGGGTACGAGCAGTACTTC	CASSYSRTGGGYEQYF
-	TRBV7-9	TRBJ2-7	-	TGTGCCAGCAGCTCCCTATCGGAGGCCGGCGAGCAGTACTTC	CASSSLSEAGEQYF
few	TRBV5-1	TRBJ2-5	-	TGCGCCAGCAGCTTGGGTTTCAACCAAGAGACCCAGTACTTC	CASSLGFNQETQYF
once	TRBV5-1	TRBJ2-3	-	TGCGCCAGCAGCTTGGCCTTAGCTCCAGATACGCAGTATTTT	CASSLALAPDTQYF
-	TRBV20-1	TRBJ2-1	TRBD1	TGCAGTGCTATTGCCGGGACAGCCTACAATGAGCAGTTCTTC	CSAIAGTAYNEQFF
few	TRBV24-1	TRBJ1-1	-	TGTGCCACCAGTGATTTGCAGGCGGGGGGAGCTTTCTTT	CATSDLQAGGAFF